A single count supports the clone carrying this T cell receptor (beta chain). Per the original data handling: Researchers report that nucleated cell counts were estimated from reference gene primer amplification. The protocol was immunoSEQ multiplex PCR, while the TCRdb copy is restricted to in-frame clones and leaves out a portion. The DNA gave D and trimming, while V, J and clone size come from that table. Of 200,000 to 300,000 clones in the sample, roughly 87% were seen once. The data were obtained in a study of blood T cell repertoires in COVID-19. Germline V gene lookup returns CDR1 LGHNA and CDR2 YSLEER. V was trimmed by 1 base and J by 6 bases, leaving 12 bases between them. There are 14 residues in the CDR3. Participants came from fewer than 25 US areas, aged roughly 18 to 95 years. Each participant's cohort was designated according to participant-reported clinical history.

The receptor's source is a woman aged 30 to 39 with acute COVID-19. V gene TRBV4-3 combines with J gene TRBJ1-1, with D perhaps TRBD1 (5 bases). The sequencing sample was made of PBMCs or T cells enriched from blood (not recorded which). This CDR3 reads CASSQAQGYPEAFF. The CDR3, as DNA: TGCGCCAGCAGCCAAGCCCAGGGTTATCCTGAAGCTTTCTTT.